Shown below are 22 T cell receptor beta chains from a single sample sequenced in a study of shared clonotypes between healthy human individuals. Here immunoSEQ multiplex PCR was the method, and the copy in TCRdb shows in-frame clones only, minus some. This sample has fewer than 600,000 clones, with roughly three quarters found just once. Sequencing was performed on PBMCs. Receptors were obtained from a woman between 35 and 50 years old in good health. Some clones in this sample may be carry-over from other donors' samples.

As to this clone: A far larger clone is one nucleotide away, so this likely arose from a read error. The chain joins TRBV29-1 to TRBJ2-7; 11 nucleotides agree with TRBD2. V was clipped by 4 bases and J by 3 bases; unmatched bases: 8. The CDR3 loop spans 15 amino acids. The germline gives CDR1 SQVTM, CDR2 ANQGSEA. CDR3 sequence: CSVGFGTSGHYEQYF. The CDR3 nucleotides are TGCAGCGTTGGATTTGGGACTAGCGGACACTACGAGCAGTACTTC.

Comments on this clone: A far larger clone is off by one base, so a read error is likely. The V call is TRBV7-6, the J call TRBJ2-3, with D maybe TRBD2 (6 bases). CDR3 size: 15 residues. Germline CDR1 reads SGHVS; CDR2 reads FNYEAQ. The CDR3 DNA reads TGTGCCGGCAGCTTAGTCGGGGGAAGGACAGATACGCAGTATTTT. Translation gives CAGSLVGGRTDTQYF.

The J gene is TRBJ1-3, the V gene TRBV5-1; 11 nucleotides align to TRBD1. Germline V gene sequence: CDR1 SGHRS, CDR2 YFSETQ. The ends lost 1 base at V and 1 base at J; junction bases unmatched: 4. The CDR3 spans 17 residues. DNA for the CDR3: TGCGCCAGCAGCTTGTCCGGGACAGGGGGTTCTGGAAACACCATATATTTT. This encodes CASSLSGTGGSGNTIYF.

This clone was detected many times. Other DNA sequences in the same sample also yield this CDR3. The chain combines TRBV28 with TRBJ1-1; no clear D gene. The CDR3 extends over 13 amino acids. CDR1 and CDR2 from the germline V gene are MDHEN and SYDVKM. Trimming stripped 3 bases from V and 1 base from J, with 6 bases between. The CDR3 DNA reads as TGTGCCAGCAGTTTGGCAGCGAACACTGAAGCTTTCTTT. It translates to CASSLAANTEAFF.

Only a few counts were recorded for this clone. The same CDR3 also results from other DNA sequences found in this sample. The CDR3 DNA is TGTGCCAGCAGTTTCAACTATGGCTACACCTTC. Protein sequence: CASSFNYGYTF. The chain recombines TRBV28 with TRBJ1-2; no definite D call. Trimming left V 3 bases short and J 2 bases short, with 1 base between. The CDR3 loop spans 11 amino acids. Germline assignment: CDR1 MDHEN and CDR2 SYDVKM.

The genes are TRBV11-3 and TRBJ2-5; TRBD1 matches 9 bases. Per germline, CDR1 SGHNT and CDR2 YENEEA. The CDR3 runs 15 residues. With V trimmed by 2 bases and J by 1 base, 2 bases remained unmatched. The CDR3 loop reads CASSLTGGGQETQYF. DNA of the CDR3: TGTGCCAGCAGCTTAACAGGGGGCGGCCAAGAGACCCAGTACTTC.

This chain uses TRBV2 with TRBJ2-5, with D unresolved. The germline V gene encodes CDR1 SNHLY and CDR2 FYNNEI. V lost 4 bases to trimming and J lost 0 bases, with 9 bases between them. The CDR3 contains 14 residues. CDR3 residues: CASSGSQYQETQYF. CDR3 in DNA: TGTGCCAGCAGTGGATCGCAGTACCAAGAGACCCAGTACTTC.

The chain links TRBV9 to TRBJ2-1, with D possibly called TRBD1 or TRBD2 (5 bases each). Germline CDR1 reads SGDLS; CDR2 reads YYNGEE. Trimming took 10 bases from V and 6 from J, leaving 17 bases between them. CDR3 length: 13 amino acids. Here the CDR3 DNA reads TGTGCCTGCTCGACGGGGCTCGGCAATGAGCAGTTCTTC. It is translated as CACSTGLGNEQFF.

The chain links TRBV4-2 to TRBJ2-7, with 8 bases fitting TRBD2. The germline gives CDR1 LGHNA, CDR2 YNFKEQ. The CDR3 is 16 amino acids. V shed 1 base and J 2 bases; nucleotides not matched to a gene: 7. Here the CDR3 DNA reads TGTGCCAGCAGCCAAGTTACTAGCGGCTTTGCCTACGAGCAGTACTTC. It translates to CASSQVTSGFAYEQYF.

In regard to this clone: This may come from a read error, since a much larger clone is one base off. The rearrangement joins TRBV2 to TRBJ2-1; TRBD1 matches 7 bases. Germline V gene data show CDR1 as SNHLY and CDR2 as FYNNEI. The CDR3 contains 15 residues. Trimming at V came to 5 bases and at J to 4 bases, leaving 8 bases not matched to a gene. The CDR3 is CASSLRQGAYNEQFF. The CDR3 region has the DNA TGTGCCAGCAGTCTGAGACAGGGAGCTTACAATGAGCAGTTCTTC.

The chain carries TRBV29-1 and TRBJ2-1; D assignment may be TRBD1 or TRBD2 (6 bases each). Germline V gene lookup returns CDR1 SQVTM and CDR2 ANQGSEA. Between the trimmed V and J ends, which lost 4 bases and 6 bases, there was a span of 13 bases. CDR3 length: 13 amino acids. CDR3 sequence: CSVAQGRGNEQFF. In nucleotides, the CDR3 is TGCAGCGTTGCTCAGGGGCGGGGCAATGAGCAGTTCTTC.

The rearrangement joins TRBV2 to TRBJ2-1; D gene ambiguous. Germline V gene sequence: CDR1 SNHLY, CDR2 FYNNEI. The CDR3 is made up of 13 amino acids. V shed 2 bases and J shed 4 bases, with 6 bases lying between them. The CDR3 DNA reads TGTGCCAGCAGTGAAACGGATTACAATGAGCAGTTCTTC. Translating gives CASSETDYNEQFF.

The chain carries TRBV4-3 and TRBJ2-1, with TRBD1 matching over 7 bases. V gave up 0 bases and J gave up 2 bases; unmatched junction bases: 4. Germline V lookup: CDR1 LGHNA, CDR2 YSLEER. The CDR3 length is 16 residues. In DNA form, the CDR3 reads TGCGCCAGCAGCCAAGAGGTGCAGGGGGCCTACAATGAGCAGTTCTTC. This translates into CASSQEVQGAYNEQFF.

The chain recombines TRBV10-3 with TRBJ2-7, with 7 bases fitting TRBD2. This CDR3 contains 15 residues. After removal of 11 bases from V and 3 bases from J, the junction contained 16 bases not matched to a gene. The germline CDR1 and CDR2 sequences are ENHRY and SYGVKD. CDR3 bases: TGTGCCTCCTTCCCCGGGGAGGGCTGGGACTACGAGCAGTACTTC. This codes for CASFPGEGWDYEQYF.

The V gene is TRBV30, the J gene TRBJ2-5, with D possibly TRBD1 on 5 matching bases. V lost 0 bases and J lost 2, with 13 bases in between. This CDR3 contains 15 residues. Per germline, CDR1 GTSNPN and CDR2 SVGIG (reference sequence). The CDR3 spells CAWSVQAKRQETQYF. The CDR3 region has the DNA TGTGCCTGGAGTGTACAGGCCAAGCGACAAGAGACCCAGTACTTC.

CDR3 loop: CASRSGGDTGELFF. The CDR3 DNA sequence: TGTGCCAGCCGCTCTGGAGGGGACACCGGGGAGCTGTTTTTT. The chain carries TRBV28 and TRBJ2-2, with a weak D call TRBD2 (6 bases). Trimming removed 8 bases from V and 3 bases from J, with 13 bases in between. This CDR3 is 14 amino acids long. Germline lookup yields CDR1 MDHEN and CDR2 SYDVKM.

This rearrangement joins TRBV2 to TRBJ2-4; D ambiguous. The CDR3 has 16 residues. Germline lookup yields CDR1 SNHLY and CDR2 FYNNEI. The ends were cut back, 8 bases at V and 2 bases at J, with 19 bases in the middle. In nucleotides, the CDR3 is TGTGCCAGCTCCTTGACTCGATACGTGACCAAAAACATTCAGTACTTC. Translation gives CASSLTRYVTKNIQYF.

This chain links TRBV4-1 with TRBJ1-3; D unclear. The V end lost 3 bases, the J end lost 0 bases, and 3 bases lay between the germline ends. Germline lookup yields CDR1 MGHRA and CDR2 YSYEKL. This CDR3 spans 13 amino acids. In nucleotides, the CDR3 is TGCGCCAGCAGCCAGGGCTCTGGAAACACCATATATTTT. It codes for CASSQGSGNTIYF.

Notes on this clone: A far larger clone is just one base off, so this is likely a read error. The gene calls are TRBV4-3 and TRBJ2-7; D is possibly TRBD2 (6 bases). CDR1 is LGHNA and CDR2 is YSLEER in the germline V gene. This CDR3 is built from 13 residues. CDR3 coding DNA: TGCGCCAGCGGCCAAGGAGGGTACTACGAGCAGTACTTC. This translates into CASGQGGYYEQYF.

This chain joins TRBV14 and TRBJ2-1; TRBD2 matches 12 bases. This CDR3 contains 16 residues. J was trimmed by 4 bases and V by 3 bases; bases with no gene match: 4. Germline V gene lookup returns CDR1 SGHDN and CDR2 FVKESK. The CDR3 sequence: CASSHLLAGGYNEQFF. CDR3 sequence (DNA): TGTGCCAGCAGCCACCTACTAGCGGGAGGATACAATGAGCAGTTCTTC.

The chain is built from TRBV27 and TRBJ2-3; D remains unclear. The CDR3 has 15 amino acids. Germline CDR1 MNHEY, CDR2 SMNVEV (reference sequence). Trimming removed 7 bases from V and 4 bases from J, with 18 bases in between. The CDR3 sequence is CASNPQRTGADTQYF. The CDR3 region has the DNA TGTGCCAGCAACCCACAAAGAACGGGCGCAGATACGCAGTATTTT.

The chain combines TRBV25-1 with TRBJ2-3; 9 positions agree with TRBD1. Germline CDR1 MGHDK, CDR2 SYGVNS. The J segment lost 0 bases and the V segment lost 1 base, leaving 2 bases of the junction unmatched. CDR3 length equals 16 residues. The CDR3 bases are TGTGCCAGCAGTGAATGGGGGACAGGGAGCACAGATACGCAGTATTTT. Amino acids: CASSEWGTGSTDTQYF.